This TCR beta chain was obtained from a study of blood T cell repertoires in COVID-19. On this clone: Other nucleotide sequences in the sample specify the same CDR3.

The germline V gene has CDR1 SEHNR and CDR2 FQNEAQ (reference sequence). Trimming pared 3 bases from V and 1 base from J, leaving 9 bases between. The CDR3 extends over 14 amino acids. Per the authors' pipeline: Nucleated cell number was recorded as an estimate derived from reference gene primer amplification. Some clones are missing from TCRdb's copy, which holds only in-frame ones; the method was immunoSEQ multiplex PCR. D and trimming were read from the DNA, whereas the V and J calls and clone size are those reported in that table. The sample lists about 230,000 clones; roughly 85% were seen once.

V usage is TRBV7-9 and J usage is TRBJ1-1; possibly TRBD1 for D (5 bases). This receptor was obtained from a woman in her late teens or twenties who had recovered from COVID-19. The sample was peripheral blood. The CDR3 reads CASSLGTGNTEAFF. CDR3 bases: TGTGCCAGCAGCTTGGGAACAGGGAACACTGAAGCTTTCTTT.